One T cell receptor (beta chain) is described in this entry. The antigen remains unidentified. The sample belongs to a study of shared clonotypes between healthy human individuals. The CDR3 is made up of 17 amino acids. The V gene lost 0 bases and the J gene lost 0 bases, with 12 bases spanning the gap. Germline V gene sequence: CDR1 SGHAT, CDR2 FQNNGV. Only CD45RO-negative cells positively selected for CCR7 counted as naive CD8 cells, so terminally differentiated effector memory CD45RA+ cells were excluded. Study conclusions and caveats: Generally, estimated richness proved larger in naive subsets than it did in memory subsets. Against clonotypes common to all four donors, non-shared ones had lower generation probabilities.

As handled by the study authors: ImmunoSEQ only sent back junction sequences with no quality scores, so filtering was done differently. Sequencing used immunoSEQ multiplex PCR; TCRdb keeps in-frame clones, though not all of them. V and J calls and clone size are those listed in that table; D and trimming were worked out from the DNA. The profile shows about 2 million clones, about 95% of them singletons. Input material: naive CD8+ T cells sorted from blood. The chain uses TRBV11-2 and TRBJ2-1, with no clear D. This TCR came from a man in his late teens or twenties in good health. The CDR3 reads CASSLDLLASSYNEQFF. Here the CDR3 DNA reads TGTGCCAGCAGCTTAGATCTCTTGGCTAGCTCCTACAATGAGCAGTTCTTC.